Detailed here is one T cell receptor (beta chain). Trimming cost V 1 base and J 8 bases; bases outside gene matches: 10. This CDR3 has 16 amino acids. Germline loops: CDR1 LNHDA, CDR2 SQIVND (reference sequence). This sample was taken from a study of blood T cell repertoires in COVID-19. Clones were read by immunoSEQ multiplex PCR, and TCRdb kept only the in-frame ones, dropping some. Of 280,000 or so clones listed, roughly 87% are singletons. The chain couples TRBV19 to TRBJ2-1, with 8 bases matching TRBD1. The receptor was isolated from a woman aged 40 to 55 who had recovered from COVID-19. Sequenced: PBMCs or T cells enriched from blood (not recorded which). Here the CDR3 DNA reads TGTGCCAGTAGTATAGGTTCGAGGACAGGGATTGATGAGCAGTTCTTC. Its protein is CASSIGSRTGIDEQFF.